This T cell receptor (beta chain) came from a study of T cell responses to AZD1222 COVID-19 vaccine. Study-level findings and limits: Repertoire sampling occurred only after the peak T cell response. There were mostly white British donors and more females than males, and clonal diversity was possibly underestimated. Spike was spanned by vaccine-associated CD4 TCRs, which were dominant at 160-218 and 743-854.

Note on this clone: The antigen is not known.

This table comes from immunoSEQ multiplex PCR, and its TCRdb copy is limited to in-frame clones, with some not included. The sample has under 200,000 clones, 80% to 95% seen once. The CDR3 is made up of 12 amino acids. Germline lookup yields CDR1 GTSNPN and CDR2 SVGIG (reference sequence). The V gene lost 7 bases and the J gene lost 2 bases, with 12 bases spanning the gap. The input for sequencing was peripheral blood, taken on day 0 of AZD1222 vaccination. The source is an adult in good health. The rearrangement links TRBV30 to TRBJ2-7, with D perhaps matching TRBD1 (5 bases). CDR3 in DNA: TGTGCCTTCTCGGACATCACCTACGAGCAGTACTTC. This codes for CAFSDITYEQYF.